The T cell receptor (beta chain) under discussion was sequenced for a study of CD8 T cells in Susac syndrome. From blood CD8+ and CD4+ T cells, TCR beta sequences were generated. The study used treatment-naive patients who had stable or active relapsing-remitting disease as multiple sclerosis controls. TEMRA cells were FACS-enriched, unlike CD8+ and CD4+ T cells, which were negatively isolated. RNA totalling roughly 0.45 to 1 ug underwent reverse transcription with random hexamers. Amplification of TCR beta CDR3 spanned 54 Vbeta and 13 Jbeta via immunoSEQ multiplex PCR. MiXCR, run by TCRdb on the immunoSEQ multiplex PCR reads, gives a single entry per CDR3 protein. This sample has about 180,000 distinct CDR3 sequences, with approximately 95% found just once. The sample was CD8+ T cells from PBMCs. The TCR originated in a human donor with multiple sclerosis.

The CDR3 sequence is CASRPPSYYGYTF. The DNA for the CDR3 is TGTGCCAGCAGACCTCCCTCTTACTATGGCTACACCTTC. The rearrangement uses TRBV6-4 and TRBJ1-2, with D unresolved. The CDR3 consists of 13 residues. V dropped 6 bases and J dropped 3 bases, with 11 bases sitting between them. Germline loops: CDR1 MRHNA, CDR2 SNTAGT.